The 20 T cell receptor beta chains presented below share a single source sample, sequenced in a study of T cells in narcolepsy. Sequencing used immunoSEQ multiplex PCR; TCRdb keeps in-frame clones, though not all of them. The table includes 15,000 to 20,000 clones, approximately 72% detected once. The sample was CD45RA- memory CD8+ T cells from PBMCs. The receptor source for this set is a human donor with narcolepsy.

The chain has TRBV2 and TRBJ1-2; 7 positions match TRBD1. The length of the CDR3 is 16 residues. Trimming took 8 bases from V and 0 from J; bases not matched to a gene: 12. Per the germline V gene, CDR1 is SNHLY and CDR2 is FYNNEI. The CDR3 DNA sequence: TGTGCCAGCCTAGCGGAGGGGGCGAATTCTAACTATGGCTACACCTTC. Encoded protein: CASLAEGANSNYGYTF.

The chain has TRBV5-6 and TRBJ1-4; 9 bases line up with TRBD1. The V gene's germline CDR1 is SGHDT and CDR2 YYEEEE. V was clipped by 0 bases and J by 5 bases; unmatched bases: 5. The CDR3 consists of 16 residues. The CDR3 DNA reads TGTGCCAGCAGCTTGGTACAGGGGGCACAGAATGAAAAACTGTTTTTT. Translated, it gives CASSLVQGAQNEKLFF. The full variable domain, its missing parts supplied by reference TRBV5-6 and TRBJ1-4, is DAGVTQSPTHLIKTRGQQVTLRCSPKSGHDTVSWYQQALGQGPQFIFQYYEEEERQRGNFPDRFSGHQFPNYSSELNVNALLLGDSALYLCASSLVQGAQNEKLFFGSGTQLSVL.

This clone appeared a few times. The CDR3 nucleotides are TGTGCCAGTAGTATGACCGGGACAGGGGTCTACGAGCAGTACTTC. Protein: CASSMTGTGVYEQYF. The rearrangement uses TRBV19 and TRBJ2-7; 10 bases are a match to TRBD1. CDR1 and CDR2 from the germline V gene are LNHDA and SQIVND (reference sequence). The CDR3 is 15 residues long. The junction had 5 bases not matched to a gene; V was cut back by 3 bases and J by 3 bases.

This clone was counted only a few times. The rearrangement links TRBV2 to TRBJ2-4; the D gene is possibly TRBD2 (7 bases). With 2 bases removed from V and 10 bases from J, the gap between germline ends came to 24 bases. Per the germline V gene, CDR1 is SNHLY and CDR2 is FYNNEI. There are 17 residues in the CDR3. CDR3 protein: CASSETWETSRRGIQYF. The CDR3 nucleotides read TGTGCCAGCAGTGAAACCTGGGAGACTAGCCGAAGGGGGATTCAGTACTTC.

This chain connects TRBV2 to TRBJ2-5, with D possibly being TRBD1 (5 bases). The DNA matches TRBJ2-7 better at its end, which makes the J call doubtful. The germline CDR1 and CDR2 sequences are SNHLY and FYNNEI. This CDR3 comprises 12 residues. CDR3: CASGRVGGEQYF. For the CDR3, the DNA is TGTGCCAGCGGCAGGGTCGGTGGCGAGCAGTACTTC.

This clone has just a few counts. V gene TRBV9 combines with J gene TRBJ1-1, with D perhaps matching TRBD1 (6 bases). This CDR3 comprises 14 residues. V lost 10 bases and J 4 bases, leaving 20 bases between the germline ends. Germline V gene sequence: CDR1 SGDLS, CDR2 YYNGEE. DNA of the CDR3: TGTGCCTCATGGGGGGGCTCGACCGCCACTGAAGCTTTCTTT. This translates into CASWGGSTATEAFF.

This clone was observed a handful of times. The chain carries TRBV2 and TRBJ1-1; 7 bases align to TRBD1. V lost 6 bases, J lost 5 bases, and 6 bases stayed unmatched. In germline, CDR1 is SNHLY, CDR2 FYNNEI. This CDR3 is 13 amino acids long. The CDR3 DNA reads as TGTGCCAGCAGCCCCACAGGGGAGACTGAAGCTTTCTTT. Translated, it gives CASSPTGETEAFF. Based on the CDR3 plus reference TRBV2 and TRBJ1-1, the full variable domain is EPEVTQTPSHQVTQMGQEVILRCVPISNHLYFYWYRQILGQKVEFLVSFYNNEISEKSEIFDDQFSVERPDGSNFTLKIRSTKLEDSAMYFCASSPTGETEAFFGQGTRLTVV.

The chain has TRBV11-2 and TRBJ1-1, with a possible D match to TRBD1 (5 bases). Germline CDR1 reads SGHAT; CDR2 reads FQNNGV. The CDR3 totals 17 residues. Trimming removed 0 bases at V and 9 bases at J, with 23 bases between. The CDR3 spells CASSLDMGKGALFQAFF. CDR3 sequence (DNA): TGTGCCAGCAGCTTAGATATGGGTAAAGGGGCACTTTTTCAAGCTTTCTTT.

The chain employs TRBV29-1 and TRBJ2-1; D remains unclear. There are 15 residues in the CDR3. The V and J ends lost 1 base and 2 bases respectively, with 12 bases between them. Germline lookup yields CDR1 SQVTM and CDR2 ANQGSEA. CDR3 residues: CSVEGDTLTYNEQFF. Written as DNA, the CDR3 is TGCAGCGTTGAAGGAGATACTTTAACCTACAATGAGCAGTTCTTC.

This rearrangement joins TRBV15 to TRBJ2-7, with unresolved D. Per germline, CDR1 LNHNV and CDR2 YYDKDF (reference sequence). The CDR3 length is 14 residues. The germline V and J ends were trimmed by 1 base and 3 bases, with 10 bases remaining between them. The CDR3 DNA reads as TGTGCCACCAGCAGAGGCCTAGAACTCTACGAGCAGTACTTC. It specifies CATSRGLELYEQYF.

This chain joins TRBV6-5 and TRBJ1-1; D perhaps matches TRBD1 (5 bases). V gave up 0 bases and J gave up 8 bases, with 13 bases separating them. From germline, CDR1 is MNHEY and CDR2 SVGAGI. The length of the CDR3 is 14 residues. CDR3: CASSYSGTVDEAFF. CDR3 DNA: TGTGCCAGCAGTTACTCGGGGACGGTCGACGAAGCTTTCTTT.

The count of this clone is one. CDR3 protein: CASSDTHEQYF. For the CDR3, the DNA is TGCGCCAGCAGTGATACCCACGAGCAGTACTTC. The chain joins TRBV10-2 to TRBJ2-7; D unresolved. CDR1 is WSHSY, CDR2 SAAADI, per germline. Trimming left V 3 bases short and J 5 bases short, with 5 bases between. The CDR3 length is 11 residues.

The chain is built from TRBV4-2 and TRBJ2-1; a weak D match, TRBD1 (6 bases). The CDR3 covers 17 residues. Trimming removed 0 bases from V and 0 bases from J, with 12 bases in between. Germline CDR1 LGHNA, CDR2 YNFKEQ. CDR3 sequence reads: CASSQDFQGSSYNEQFF. The CDR3 nucleotides read TGTGCCAGCAGCCAAGATTTTCAGGGGTCCTCCTACAATGAGCAGTTCTTC.

The chain recombines TRBV9 with TRBJ2-7; TRBD1 matches at 12 bases. Germline V gene data show CDR1 as SGDLS and CDR2 as YYNGEE. V lost 3 bases and J lost 3; bases outside the gene matches: 7. This CDR3 region has 16 residues. CDR3 sequence reads: CASSARGQGAGYEQYF. The CDR3 nucleotides read TGTGCCAGCAGCGCCCGGGGACAGGGGGCGGGCTACGAGCAGTACTTC.

The rearrangement uses TRBV2 and TRBJ2-7; maybe TRBD2 (6 bases). Trimming took 11 bases from V and 1 from J, leaving 18 bases between them. CDR3 length: 14 residues. Germline CDR1 reads SNHLY; CDR2 reads FYNNEI. CDR3 amino acids: CASFVGDSSYEQYF. The CDR3 DNA reads TGTGCCTCCTTCGTGGGGGACTCTTCCTACGAGCAGTACTTC.

The V and J genes are TRBV6-1 and TRBJ2-1; 8 nucleotides line up with TRBD1. Germline lookup yields CDR1 MNHNS and CDR2 SASEGT. The J segment lost 2 bases and the V segment lost 7 bases, leaving 4 bases of the junction unmatched. The CDR3 extends over 14 amino acids. CDR3 amino acids: CASNRGYPYNEQFF. The CDR3 DNA sequence: TGTGCCAGCAACAGGGGGTACCCCTACAATGAGCAGTTCTTC.

The V call is TRBV2, the J call TRBJ1-6; D uncertain. V was pared by 6 bases and J by 0 bases, with 9 bases between. This CDR3 has 15 amino acids. The germline CDR1 and CDR2 sequences are SNHLY and FYNNEI. The CDR3 reads CASRIESSYNSPLHF. DNA for the CDR3: TGTGCCAGCAGGATCGAAAGCTCCTATAATTCACCCCTCCACTTT.

This chain connects TRBV5-4 to TRBJ2-5, with 7 bases that match TRBD1. CDR1 is SGHNT and CDR2 is YYREEE in the germline V gene (reference sequence). This CDR3 is 15 amino acids long. The ends lost 4 bases at V and 2 bases at J; junction bases unmatched: 8. CDR3 protein: CASSPQQGEQETQYF. CDR3 DNA: TGTGCCAGCAGCCCACAGCAGGGGGAGCAAGAGACCCAGTACTTC.

This sequence joins TRBV6-6 and TRBJ2-2; D remains unclear. CDR1 and CDR2 from the germline V gene are MNHNY and SVGAGI (reference sequence). CDR3 length: 14 amino acids. V gave up 10 bases and J gave up 4 bases, with 16 bases separating them. CDR3 coding DNA: TGTGCCACCAACCCCCAGGCATCCACCGGGGAGCTGTTTTTT. Protein: CATNPQASTGELFF.

The chain employs TRBV28 and TRBJ2-3; tentatively, D is TRBD1 or TRBD2 (6 bases each). This CDR3 region has 14 residues. CDR1 is MDHEN, CDR2 SYDVKM, per germline. V dropped 6 bases and J dropped 2 bases, with 12 bases sitting between them. The CDR3 nucleotides read TGTGCCAGCAGGATGGGGGGCACCACAGATACGCAGTATTTT. Translated, it gives CASRMGGTTDTQYF.